The clone carrying this TCR beta chain appeared a single time. RNA extraction gave at least 5 micrograms of total RNA per sample. Using a J-beta primer mix together with a sample-barcoded 5' primer, a second PCR was run for roughly 6 to 11 cycles. In TCRdb, the 5' RACE reads were re-called with MiXCR into one record per CDR3 protein. The sample lists 950,000 to 1,200,000 distinct CDR3 sequences, roughly two fifths occurring once. The data stem from a study of blood T cells in healthy people across ages. Trimming shortened V by 1 base and J by 2 bases, and 9 bases separated the two germline ends. Germline CDR1 is DFQATT and CDR2 is SNEGSKA (reference sequence). This CDR3 spans 13 amino acids.

This TCR was sampled from a man aged 18-30 years in good health. The gene calls are TRBV20-1 and TRBJ2-7, with no clear D. Specimen: blood. CDR3 in amino acids: CSARGRPPYEQYF. DNA for the CDR3: TGCAGTGCTAGAGGAAGGCCCCCCTACGAGCAGTACTTC.